This is a list of T cell receptor beta chains from one sample in a study of T-cell memory formation after mild COVID-19. TCRdb re-called the 5' RACE reads with MiXCR, one entry per CDR3 protein. The sample records 90,000 to 130,000 distinct CDR3 sequences, 18% being singletons. Sequencing was carried out using PBMCs or a T cell subset sorted from them (not recorded which). These receptors all stem from a man aged 18-30 years who had mild COVID-19 (a few samples of this study predate the infection). Cell type and time point are not known. CDR3s include the opening cysteine and the closing phenylalanine or tryptophan. Each record gives: clone size, D gene, V gene, J gene, CDR3 protein, CDR3 DNA. The D gene is left open where the match is weak. The size of a clone is reported for some rows only, either as once, few or many, or as a class for expanded clones.

.	.	TRBV6-1	TRBJ1-6	CSSTEIGNSPLHF	TGTTCCAGCACTGAGATCGGTAATTCACCCCTCCACTTT
.	.	TRBV7-7	TRBJ2-3	CASSLLPGADTQYF	TGTGCCAGCAGCTTATTACCAGGGGCAGATACGCAGTATTTT
many	TRBD1	TRBV7-9	TRBJ2-5	CASSTGGETQYF	TGTGCCAGCAGCACAGGGGGCGAGACCCAGTACTTC
.	.	TRBV4-2	TRBJ1-3	CASSHDSGNTIYF	TGTGCCAGCAGCCATGACTCTGGAAACACCATATATTTT
few	TRBD1	TRBV29-1	TRBJ2-4	CSVAVGTGMDIQYF	TGCAGCGTTGCCGTTGGGACAGGCATGGACATTCAGTACTTC
few	.	TRBV5-4	TRBJ2-1	CASSLSSRDYNEQFF	TGTGCCAGCAGCTTGTCCTCCCGGGACTACAATGAGCAGTTCTTC
few	TRBD1	TRBV12-3/TRBV12-4	TRBJ1-2	CASSLQGDYGYTF	TGTGCCAGCAGTCTACAGGGGGACTATGGCTACACCTTC
many	TRBD2	TRBV5-6	TRBJ2-6	CASSPLAGALSGANVLTF	TGTGCCAGCAGCCCACTAGCGGGGGCGCTCTCTGGGGCCAACGTCCTGACTTTC
.	TRBD1	TRBV5-1	TRBJ2-4	CASSLEGAAFVQYF	TGCGCCAGCAGCTTAGAGGGGGCAGCATTCGTTCAGTACTTC
.	.	TRBV4-2	TRBJ1-4	CASSQAQGNEKLFF	TGTGCCAGCAGCCAAGCACAGGGTAATGAAAAACTGTTTTTT
.	TRBD2	TRBV3-1	TRBJ2-5	CASSPGLGIETQYF	TGTGCCAGCAGCCCGGGACTAGGGATAGAGACCCAGTACTTC
.	TRBD2	TRBV4-2	TRBJ2-1	CASSQALGLAGDHFGEQFF	TGTGCCAGCAGCCAAGCCCTAGGACTAGCGGGGGATCATTTCGGTGAGCAGTTCTTC
few	.	TRBV7-8	TRBJ2-1	CASSLAPGNNEQFF	TGTGCCAGCAGCTTAGCGCCCGGCAACAATGAGCAGTTCTTC
medium-sized	.	TRBV7-2	TRBJ2-7	CASSPRTGSVDF	TGTGCCAGCAGCCCCCGTACGGGGTCTGTTGACTTC
few	.	TRBV10-3	TRBJ1-1	CATRPSGSGIMNTEAFF	TGTGCCACCCGCCCTTCGGGGTCCGGAATCATGAACACTGAAGCTTTCTTT